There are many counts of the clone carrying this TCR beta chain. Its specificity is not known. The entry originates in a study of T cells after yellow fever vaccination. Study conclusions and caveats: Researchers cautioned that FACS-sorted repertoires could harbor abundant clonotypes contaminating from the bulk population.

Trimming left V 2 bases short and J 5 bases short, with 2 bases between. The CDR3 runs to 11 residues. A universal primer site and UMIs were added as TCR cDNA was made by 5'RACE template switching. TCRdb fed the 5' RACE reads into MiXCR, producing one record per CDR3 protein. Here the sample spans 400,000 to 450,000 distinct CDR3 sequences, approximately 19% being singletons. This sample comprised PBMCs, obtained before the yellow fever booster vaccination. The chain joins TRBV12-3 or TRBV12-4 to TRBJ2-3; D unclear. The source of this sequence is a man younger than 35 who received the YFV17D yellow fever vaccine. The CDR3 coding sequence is TGTGCCAGCAGTTTAAGAGATACGCAGTATTTT. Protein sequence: CASSLRDTQYF.